This T cell receptor beta chain was captured in a study of blood T cell repertoires in COVID-19. Method: immunoSEQ multiplex PCR; TCRdb's copy keeps in-frame clones and lacks some. The sample holds a few hundred thousand clones, around 83% seen once. In Cohort 3, a recovered donor had either two negative PCRs, clearance, or symptom resolution. The CDR3 is made up of 14 amino acids. V gave up 0 bases and J gave up 7 bases, with 13 bases separating them. The germline V gene encodes CDR1 SGHKS and CDR2 YYEKEE (reference sequence). The sequenced sample was PBMCs or T cells enriched from blood (not recorded which). This chain joins TRBV5-5 and TRBJ1-2; the D gene is possibly TRBD1 (6 bases). This receptor was taken from a woman between 45 and 60 years old who had recovered from COVID-19. CDR3 protein: CASSLDRAVFGYTF. CDR3 DNA sequence: TGTGCCAGCAGCTTGGACAGGGCGGTTTTTGGCTACACCTTC. The complete variable domain, with remaining parts taken from reference TRBV5-5 and TRBJ1-2, reads DAGVTQSPTHLIKTRGQQVTLRCSPISGHKSVSWYQQVLGQGPQFIFQYYEKEERGRGNFPDRFSARQFPNYSSELNVNALLLGDSALYLCASSLDRAVFGYTFGSGTRLTVV.